This T cell receptor (beta chain) was sequenced during a study of blood T cell repertoires in COVID-19 (dated by TCRdb to the early 2020s). The study in broad terms: Samples covering the acute and convalescent phases of COVID-19 were provided by collaborators in the United States, Italy and Spain. The dataset comprised deeply sampled blood TCRbeta repertoires from subjects exposed to, actively infected with, or recovered from COVID-19. Where HLA class I and class II types were available, the types were taken from metadata supplied by the sample provider, not from assay-based typing. A de-identified subject ID, COVID-19 status, age in years and sex were almost always included in the sample metadata. Samples were obtained from the ongoing ImmuneRACE study (first 160 participants) and from 1,200 or so subjects provided by 6 global collaborators. A freely available public database, intended as a resource for researchers studying the immune response to SARS-CoV-2, is where the repertoires were released. The prospective study material was composed of cDNA or gDNA derived from T cells, B-cell-depleted T cells, or PBMCs. Study-wide findings and limitations: The amount of clinical and demographic metadata varied by source and participant and was provided uncurated.

Concerning this clone: This receptor's antigen is unknown. The input lacks base qualities; no much larger clone sits a single base away.

Whole blood was collected in K2EDTA tubes by collaborating institutions according to the institutions' own protocols. Collaborator samples were shipped for TCRbeta analysis as frozen whole blood, isolated PBMCs, or DNA extracted from either sample type. Trimming at the junction amounts to 6 bases on V and 1 base on J, and the germline ends lie 12 bases apart. CDR3 length: 15 amino acids, cysteine to phenylalanine. Only CDR3 DNA is held: 45 bases, read in frame from base 1. CDR1 SGHAT and CDR2 FQNNGV were looked up in the germline V gene. TCRbeta CDR3 regions were amplified from genomic DNA using the immunoSEQ Assay, a bias-controlled multiplex PCR. The authors processed their data as follows. Within the assay, amplification of reference gene primers was used to estimate how many nucleated cells each sample contained. To quantify the absolute abundance of each unique TCRbeta CDR3 rearrangement, sequence reads were collapsed and filtered. Productive Simpson clonality was computed per sample as the square root of Simpson's diversity index over productive rearrangements. Entries here come from immuneACCESS through TCRdb and include only in-frame sequences with V and J called. Some clones fail to appear in such tables; in the studies checked, an unresolved V gene covers under half of the shortfall, and the cause of the remainder is unknown. That table supplies the V and J calls and clone size; D and trimming were determined from the DNA. This sample holds about 37,000 clones; roughly 86% were observed only once. 40% to 45% of the sample is in the top ten clones.

Here the chain combines TRBV11-2 and TRBJ2-2, and TRBD1 may be the D gene, going by 5 matching bases. This TCR was sampled from a human donor in a cohort sampled during active COVID-19. Sequenced sample: peripheral blood. The nucleotides are TGTGCCAGCAGGAGAACCCAGGGGAACACCGGGGAGCTGTTTTTT. Its translation is CASRRTQGNTGELFF.